This TCR beta chain came from a study of CD8 T cells in ankylosing spondylitis. In TCRdb, the 5' RACE reads were re-called with MiXCR into one record per CDR3 protein. This sample has roughly 100,000 distinct CDR3 sequences; over 6.5% occur once, and the top ten carry around a tenth. This clonotype was detected many times. The antigen remains undetermined. In germline, CDR1 is SGHVS, CDR2 FQNEAQ. There are 14 residues in the CDR3. V lost 4 bases and J lost 4; bases outside the gene matches: 7. Study-wide results and caveats: In the blood and synovial fluid of reactive arthritis, some motif variants had been previously reported.

The clonotype comes from a male donor with ankylosing spondylitis or in good health (not recorded which). V gene TRBV7-8 combines with J gene TRBJ2-7, with TRBD1 identical over 7 bases. The sequenced material came from blood, either unsorted or a sorted T cell fraction (not recorded which). The CDR3 nucleotides read TGTGCCAGCAGCTCCCCTCCAGGGGGATACGAGCAGTACTTC. The encoded protein is CASSSPPGGYEQYF.